These 31 T cell receptor beta chains came from one sample sequenced in a study of T-cell memory formation after mild COVID-19. TCRdb recomputed calls from the 5' RACE reads with MiXCR, one row per CDR3 protein. This sample yields about 440,000 distinct CDR3 sequences, of which about 20% are seen a single time; 7.5% to 10% belongs to the top ten. The sequenced material came from PBMCs or a T cell subset sorted from them (not recorded which). Every receptor here comes from an adult woman who had mild COVID-19 (a few samples of this study predate the infection). Cell type and time point are not known.

This clonotype was observed a handful of times. This rearrangement joins TRBV27 to TRBJ2-7; no definite D call. Trimming stripped 2 bases from V and 0 bases from J, with 14 bases between. In germline, CDR1 is MNHEY, CDR2 SMNVEV (reference sequence). The CDR3 loop spans 16 amino acids. CDR3 region: CASSLKGYHYSYEQYF. CDR3 sequence (DNA): TGTGCCAGCAGTTTAAAAGGGTACCATTACTCCTACGAGCAGTACTTC.

The chain links TRBV2 to TRBJ1-5; D is unresolved. Germline CDR1 is SNHLY and CDR2 is FYNNEI. The CDR3 covers 13 residues. With 1 base removed from V and 3 bases from J, the gap between germline ends came to 4 bases. The CDR3 nucleotides read TGTGCCAGCAGTGAAGAGGTCAATCAGCCCCAGCATTTT. Translation: CASSEEVNQPQHF.

The CDR3 sequence: CSARPGLVGVQETQYF. Written as DNA, the CDR3 is TGCAGTGCTAGACCGGGACTAGTCGGTGTCCAAGAGACCCAGTACTTC. The V and J genes are TRBV20-1 and TRBJ2-5, with 8 bases identical to TRBD2. J lost 1 base, V lost 2 bases, and 9 bases had no gene match. Germline V gives CDR1 DFQATT, CDR2 SNEGSKA (reference sequence). The CDR3 runs to 16 residues.

This clonotype was counted between two and nine times. This sequence joins TRBV15 and TRBJ2-7, with D perhaps given as TRBD1 or TRBD2 (5 bases each). CDR3 length equals 14 residues. Germline V gives CDR1 LNHNV, CDR2 YYDKDF (reference sequence). Trimming shortened V by 3 bases and J by 4 bases, and 13 bases separated the two germline ends. CDR3 amino acids: CATSRGVGDYEQYF. The CDR3 DNA is TGTGCCACCAGCAGGGGGGTGGGGGATTACGAGCAGTACTTC.

This clonotype was seen a few times. V is TRBV15 and J is TRBJ2-3; 12 bases fit TRBD2. The CDR3 length is 16 residues. Losses at the gene ends were 1 base for V and 2 bases for J; bases not matched to a gene: 1. Looked up from germline, CDR1 is LNHNV and CDR2 is YYDKDF (reference sequence). Here the CDR3 reads CATSRGTSGVTDTQYF. In DNA form, the CDR3 reads TGTGCCACCAGCAGAGGGACTAGCGGGGTCACAGATACGCAGTATTTT.

This clonotype was counted a few times. The chain is built from TRBV14 and TRBJ2-2, with D hard to call. Germline V CDR1 and CDR2: SGHDN, FVKESK. The CDR3 has 16 amino acids. V was trimmed by 2 bases and J by 0 bases, leaving 10 bases between them. The CDR3 loop is CASSQSVPANTGELFF. CDR3 bases: TGTGCCAGCAGCCAATCGGTGCCCGCGAACACCGGGGAGCTGTTTTTT.

This clonotype was recorded a few times. V is TRBV29-1 and J is TRBJ2-1; the D gene is possibly TRBD2 (5 bases). Trimming removed 7 bases from V and 4 bases from J, with 17 bases in between. Germline-derived CDR1 and CDR2 are SQVTM and ANQGSEA. This CDR3 spans 14 amino acids. CDR3 bases: TGCAGCGCTCCGCGGGCCTTGAAGTACAATGAGCAGTTCTTC. This translates into CSAPRALKYNEQFF.

This clonotype was recorded a few times. V usage is TRBV5-1 and J usage is TRBJ2-3; TRBD1 aligns across 8 bases. V dropped 7 bases and J dropped 3; count of bases not matched to a gene: 4. The CDR3 is made up of 13 amino acids. Germline V gene sequence: CDR1 SGHRS, CDR2 YFSETQ. The CDR3 region is CASSDRVTDTQYF. CDR3 coding DNA: TGCGCCAGCTCGGACAGGGTAACAGATACGCAGTATTTT.

This clonotype has more than one count but fewer than ten. The J gene is TRBJ2-4, the V gene TRBV12-3 or TRBV12-4; D is uncertain. Trimming removed 8 bases from V and 8 bases from J, with 10 bases in between. This CDR3 comprises 11 residues. The CDR3 sequence is CASRLRDIQYF. The CDR3 region has the DNA TGTGCCAGCCGTCTTCGGGACATTCAGTACTTC.

This clonotype was seen more than once but under ten times. The chain couples TRBV3-1 to TRBJ2-2; TRBD2 matches at 9 bases. The CDR3 length is 17 residues. V lost 2 bases to trimming and J lost 1 base; unmatched junction nucleotides: 5. Germline values: CDR1 LGHDT, CDR2 YNNKEL (reference sequence). CDR3: CASSQLTSGQNTGELFF. The CDR3 nucleotides read TGTGCCAGCAGCCAACTTACTAGCGGGCAGAACACCGGGGAGCTGTTTTTT.

This clonotype was counted between two and nine times. The chain joins TRBV18 to TRBJ2-3, with D perhaps being TRBD1 or TRBD2 (5 bases each). Germline V gene lookup returns CDR1 KGHSH and CDR2 LQKENI. CDR3 length equals 14 residues. Trimming pared 3 bases from V and 2 bases from J, leaving 9 bases between. The CDR3 DNA reads TGTGCCAGCTCACCGGGTGGGACCACAGATACGCAGTATTTT. This codes for CASSPGGTTDTQYF.

The table lists this clonotype with a few counts. V and J are TRBV5-1 and TRBJ2-7, with a tentative D call TRBD2 (6 bases). The CDR3 totals 12 residues. V was shortened by 0 bases and J by 7 bases, with 8 bases between the two germline ends. Per the germline V gene, CDR1 is SGHRS and CDR2 is YFSETQ. The CDR3 here is CASSLEAGEQYF. The CDR3 region has the DNA TGCGCCAGCAGCTTGGAGGCGGGGGAGCAGTACTTC.

There are many counts of this clonotype. The chain is built from TRBV3-1 and TRBJ2-7; 8 positions agree with TRBD1. The trim removed 1 base at V and 3 bases at J, leaving 2 bases unmatched. The CDR3 spans 14 residues. Germline CDR1 reads LGHDT; CDR2 reads YNNKEL (reference sequence). CDR3 sequence (DNA): TGTGCCAGCAGCCAAGGGACAGGGCGCTACGAGCAGTACTTC. It codes for CASSQGTGRYEQYF.

Of note for this clonotype: The junction differs from germline at one of its ends, possibly a read error. The CDR3 region has the DNA TGTGCCAGCAGTGGGGTCGCCTTGGAGGGCTACTTT. This gives the protein CASSGVALEGYF. This rearrangement joins TRBV2 to TRBJ1-6; the D is unclear. Germline CDR1 SNHLY, CDR2 FYNNEI. CDR3 length: 12 residues.

V gene TRBV9 combines with J gene TRBJ2-3; a weak D match, TRBD2 (5 bases). CDR3 length: 16 amino acids. Per germline, CDR1 SGDLS and CDR2 YYNGEE. V was cut by 4 bases and J by 1 base, with 16 bases left in between. The CDR3 spells CASSPLRGVGTDTQYF. Here the CDR3 DNA reads TGTGCCAGCAGCCCCCTCCGGGGTGTTGGCACAGATACGCAGTATTTT. The entire variable domain, with the rest obtained from reference TRBV9 and TRBJ2-3, is as follows: DSGVTQTPKHLITATGQRVTLRCSPRSGDLSVYWYQQSLDQGLQFLIQYYNGEERAKGNILERFSAQQFPDLHSELNLSSLELGDSALYFCASSPLRGVGTDTQYFGPGTRLTVL.

CDR3 bases: TGTGCCAGCAGCTTAATCGGGGGCCCGTTGACCGGGGAGCTGTTTTTT. Its translation: CASSLIGGPLTGELFF. V gene TRBV7-9 combines with J gene TRBJ2-2, with D perhaps given as TRBD1 or TRBD2 (6 bases each). Germline V CDR1 and CDR2: SEHNR, FQNEAQ (reference sequence). This CDR3 spans 16 amino acids. Trimming removed 2 bases from V and 5 bases from J, with 15 bases in between. The entire variable domain, with the rest obtained from reference TRBV7-9 and TRBJ2-2, is as follows: DTGVSQNPRHKITKRGQNVTFRCDPISEHNRLYWYRQTLGQGPEFLTYFQNEAQLEKSRLLSDRFSAERPKGSFSTLEIQRTEQGDSAMYLCASSLIGGPLTGELFFGEGSRLTVL.

This clonotype has only a few counts. The chain links TRBV24-1 to TRBJ2-1; 7 bases map to TRBD2. The germline gives CDR1 KGHDR, CDR2 SFDVKD. The CDR3 extends over 15 amino acids. The J segment lost 9 bases and the V segment lost 5 bases, leaving 12 bases of the junction unmatched. The CDR3 DNA sequence: TGTGCCACCAGTGGGAAAGACGCGGGAGACGCTGAGCAGTTCTTC. Encoded protein: CATSGKDAGDAEQFF.

This clonotype was seen ten or more times. The V and J genes are TRBV12-3 or TRBV12-4 and TRBJ2-1, with a tentative D call TRBD1 (6 bases). Deletions cut 2 bases from V and 12 bases from J, with 14 bases between. CDR3 length: 13 amino acids. CDR3 protein: CASSLMGAGGQFF. The CDR3 DNA follows: TGTGCCAGCAGTTTAATGGGGGCTGGAGGGCAGTTCTTC.

The rearrangement joins TRBV29-1 to TRBJ1-2; TRBD1 aligns across 9 bases. Germline CDR1 reads SQVTM; CDR2 reads ANQGSEA. The CDR3 sequence is 15 residues long. Losses at the gene ends were 0 bases for V and 2 bases for J; bases not matched to a gene: 4. CDR3 sequence reads: CSVEDGTGSNYGYTF. The CDR3 DNA reads as TGCAGCGTTGAAGACGGGACAGGGAGCAACTATGGCTACACCTTC.

This chain links TRBV11-2 with TRBJ2-1; 7 bases are a match to TRBD1. Germline V gene sequence: CDR1 SGHAT, CDR2 FQNNGV. The CDR3 totals 14 residues. After removal of 1 base from V and 8 bases from J, the junction contained 5 bases not matched to a gene. In DNA, the CDR3 is TGTGCCAGCAGCTTAGTAGACAGGGAATATGAGCAGTTCTTC. Protein product: CASSLVDREYEQFF.

The chain recombines TRBV15 with TRBJ2-5; unclear D gene. The CDR3 is made up of 14 amino acids. Germline CDR1 is LNHNV and CDR2 is YYDKDF (reference sequence). V lost 0 bases, J lost 7 bases, and 12 bases lay in between. DNA for the CDR3: TGTGCCACCAGCAGAGAGGGCAGATGGGTGACCCAGTACTTC. Translated, it gives CATSREGRWVTQYF.

This chain uses TRBV7-9 with TRBJ2-3; no clear D gene. Germline CDR1 and CDR2: SEHNR and FQNEAQ (reference sequence). Trimming shortened V by 5 bases and J by 6 bases, and 9 bases separated the two germline ends. This CDR3 contains 12 residues. The CDR3 sequence is CASSPASDTQYF. The CDR3 DNA reads as TGTGCCAGCAGCCCCGCATCGGATACGCAGTATTTT. Full variable domain (missing parts from reference TRBV7-9 and TRBJ2-3): DTGVSQNPRHKITKRGQNVTFRCDPISEHNRLYWYRQTLGQGPEFLTYFQNEAQLEKSRLLSDRFSAERPKGSFSTLEIQRTEQGDSAMYLCASSPASDTQYFGPGTRLTVL.

This clonotype was seen repeatedly, ten times or more. This rearrangement joins TRBV5-1 to TRBJ2-7; TRBD2 matches 10 bases. V was clipped by 2 bases and J by 2 bases; unmatched bases: 1. The CDR3 has 14 amino acids. In germline, CDR1 is SGHRS, CDR2 YFSETQ. The CDR3 sequence: CASSLLAGTYEQYF. Here the CDR3 DNA reads TGCGCCAGCAGCTTACTAGCGGGGACCTACGAGCAGTACTTC.

The CDR3 DNA reads TGTGCCAGCAGCAGCGACGCTGCGGCCTATGGCTACACCTTC. It is translated as CASSSDAAAYGYTF. This chain joins TRBV6-5 and TRBJ1-2, with D hard to call. Germline CDR1 is MNHEY and CDR2 is SVGAGI. The V and J ends lost 6 bases and 4 bases respectively, with 15 bases between them. This CDR3 contains 14 residues.

This clonotype was detected only a few times. The chain carries TRBV9 and TRBJ1-1; D gene uncertain. The germline CDR1 and CDR2 sequences are SGDLS and YYNGEE. The CDR3 consists of 13 residues. Deletions cut 1 base from V and 6 bases from J, with 10 bases between. The CDR3 DNA follows: TGTGCCAGCAGCGTAACTCGAGGGTCTGAAGCTTTCTTT. Protein product: CASSVTRGSEAFF.

The CDR3 sequence is CSVEEASGVYNEQFF. CDR3 sequence (DNA): TGCAGCGTTGAGGAGGCTAGCGGGGTTTACAATGAGCAGTTCTTC. The chain joins TRBV29-1 to TRBJ2-1, with 9 bases identical to TRBD2. The CDR3 consists of 15 residues. V gave up 3 bases and J gave up 4 bases; unmatched junction bases: 7. Germline lookup yields CDR1 SQVTM and CDR2 ANQGSEA.

The chain recombines TRBV5-1 with TRBJ2-7, with 7 bases identical to TRBD1. J lost 4 bases, V lost 6 bases, and 10 bases had no gene match. Germline assignment: CDR1 SGHRS and CDR2 YFSETQ. This CDR3 comprises 14 residues. The CDR3 nucleotides read TGCGCCAGCACCTACGGGACAGCCGTTTACGAGCAGTACTTC. It is translated as CASTYGTAVYEQYF.

This clonotype was observed a handful of times. In DNA form, the CDR3 reads TGTGCCAGCAGCTTGGGGGGGCCTAACTATGGCTACACCTTC. Translating it yields CASSLGGPNYGYTF. The rearrangement uses TRBV5-4 and TRBJ1-2; tentative D call: TRBD1 (6 bases). The ends were cut back, 0 bases at V and 0 bases at J, with 6 bases in the middle. The CDR3 is made up of 14 amino acids. In germline, CDR1 is SGHNT, CDR2 YYREEE (reference sequence).

The CDR3 bases are TGTGCCACCAGTGACAGGGGACAGGGGATGGCCACCGGGGAGCTGTTTTTT. Translating gives CATSDRGQGMATGELFF. The gene calls are TRBV24-1 and TRBJ2-2; TRBD1 agrees at 10 bases. V was pared by 4 bases and J by 4 bases, with 8 bases of the junction left unmatched. CDR1 and CDR2 (germline): KGHDR, SFDVKD. This CDR3 is 17 amino acids long.

The chain combines TRBV14 with TRBJ2-5; D perhaps matches TRBD2 (6 bases). The CDR3 is 14 residues long. Trimming took off 4 bases at V and 3 bases at J, with 12 bases between the two ends. From germline, CDR1 is SGHDN and CDR2 FVKESK. CDR3 amino acids: CASSRGGSKETQYF. The DNA of the CDR3 is TGTGCCAGCAGCCGGGGAGGATCAAAAGAGACCCAGTACTTC.

This clonotype was seen only a few times. This chain joins TRBV9 and TRBJ2-5; 8 bases line up with TRBD1. Germline assignment: CDR1 SGDLS and CDR2 YYNGEE. The CDR3 covers 14 residues. J gave up 2 bases and V 0 bases, and 0 bases lay outside the gene matches. CDR3 region: CASSVGDRQETQYF. As DNA, the CDR3 is TGTGCCAGCAGCGTAGGGGACAGGCAAGAGACCCAGTACTTC.